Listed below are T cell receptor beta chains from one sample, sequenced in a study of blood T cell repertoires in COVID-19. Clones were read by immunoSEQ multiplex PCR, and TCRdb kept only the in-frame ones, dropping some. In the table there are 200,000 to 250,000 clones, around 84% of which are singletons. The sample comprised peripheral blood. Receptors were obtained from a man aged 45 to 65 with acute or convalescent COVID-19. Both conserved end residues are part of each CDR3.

CAWSPGTGASPLHF | TRBV30
CASSHPGGQGDTQYF | TRBV4-1
CASSQIGVDQPQHF | TRBV4-1
CANPVKGANQPQHF | TRBV6-1
CASSQETANTEAFF | TRBV4-2
CASSIPSGHMYGYTF | TRBV19
CASSLVQGAEKLFF | TRBV5-1
CASSTGNTEAFF | TRBV7-9
CASSLALTGGSPLHF | TRBV7-9
CASSPGQGTYGYTF | TRBV6-6
CASSSGQGSYEQYF | TRBV19
CASSLFGRETEAFF | TRBV7-2
CASSPGQRSNEKLFF | TRBV9
CASSATGGDYGYTF | TRBV5-4
CASSENILRTYEQYF | TRBV6-1
CASSLGGGMVTEAFF | TRBV5-1
CASSRGFEQYF | TRBV5-6
CASTGDRNGNSPLHF | TRBV10-2
CASSEAPSGAYGYTF | TRBV6-1
CAISLTGSYEQYF | TRBV10-3
CASRGAANTGELFF | TRBV9
CASSPNTGNMNTEAFF | TRBV18
CASFPGHGITQYF | TRBV2
CASTVRATGGYTF | TRBV12-3/TRBV12-4
CASSVAGTGAGNTIYF | TRBV7-9
CASAGLSGNTIYF | TRBV5-6
CASSPADRGSYNEQFF | TRBV2
CASSPWDREITEAFF | TRBV5-1
CAWEEPSGGYTF | TRBV30
CASSPLDLGGEFYGYTF | TRBV27
CASSLEGPRVNTEAFF | TRBV5-1
CASSLTTGRETQYF | TRBV7-8
CASSLKKGLREKLFF | TRBV7-2
CAGQRGGNQETQYF | TRBV7-3
CASSPPGLMNTEAFF | TRBV5-5
CASSTDGSSYNEQFF | TRBV5-5
CSVWDSFYGYTF | TRBV29-1
CASSPRVGRLGGSYEQYF | TRBV18
CASSYFGTSGETQYF | TRBV6-2/TRBV6-3
CASSPYPPGATNEKLFF | TRBV6-6
CASSLGLIRRAISGGYTF | TRBV5-1
CASSPGTGPGELFF | TRBV3-1/TRBV3-2
CATLTGPSGNTIYF | TRBV7-2
CASSLAPDRNYGYTF | TRBV5-4
CASQGFRGVAKNIQYF | TRBV10-1
CASRGQGYDEQYF | TRBV5-1
CASSGRVMNTEAFF | TRBV7-8
CASSLAAGNTEAFF | TRBV5-6
CASSPGALNSPLHF | TRBV18
CASSGLAGATSTDTQYF | TRBV10-2
CASSYRPGQGWSSNQPQHF | TRBV6-2/TRBV6-3
CAWSVARRGLSFF | TRBV30
CASSLVRGGATNYGYTF | TRBV7-2
CASSPPRGRVGTGELFF | TRBV16
CASSEGGASNQPQHF | TRBV5-1
CATSDPGQETYEQYF | TRBV24-1
CASSHGADLAKNIQYF | TRBV5-4